The 19 T cell receptor beta chains below all came from one sample that was sequenced in a study of blood T cell repertoires in COVID-19. Assay used: immunoSEQ multiplex PCR; TCRdb lists only in-frame clones, some missing. The top ten hold under 30% of the sample, which has 65,000 to 90,000 clones, about 86% seen once. Sequencing used peripheral blood. All receptors derive from a human donor in a cohort sampled during active COVID-19.

The rearrangement joins TRBV24-1 to TRBJ2-3; 15 bases are a match to TRBD2. This CDR3 has 19 residues. Germline V gene sequence: CDR1 KGHDR, CDR2 SFDVKD. The trim removed 0 bases at V and 4 bases at J, leaving 7 bases unmatched. The CDR3 sequence: CATSDLLRTSGGAADTQYF. In nucleotides, the CDR3 is TGTGCCACCAGTGATTTGCTGAGGACTAGCGGGGGGGCCGCAGATACGCAGTATTTT.

The count of this clone is one. The chain employs TRBV19 and TRBJ2-7; D is perhaps TRBD1 (6 bases). The CDR3 spans 15 residues. V was cut by 9 bases and J by 1 base, with 19 bases left in between. Germline V gene data show CDR1 as LNHDA and CDR2 as SQIVND (reference sequence). The CDR3 DNA follows: TGTGCCAGCACTGGGGGCAGGGCAGGGTCCTACGAGCAGTACTTC. Its translation is CASTGGRAGSYEQYF.

V gene TRBV5-1 combines with J gene TRBJ2-3; TRBD1 matches at 8 bases. There are 15 residues in the CDR3. CDR1 and CDR2 from the germline V gene are SGHRS and YFSETQ. The V segment lost 0 bases and the J segment 4 bases; nucleotides outside the gene matches: 4. Written as DNA, the CDR3 is TGCGCCAGCAGCTTGGTTGGCAGGGGGCCAGATACGCAGTATTTT. Amino acid sequence: CASSLVGRGPDTQYF.

V usage is TRBV4-3 and J usage is TRBJ1-4; 10 bases are a match to TRBD1. Germline CDR1 reads LGHNA; CDR2 reads YSLEER. This CDR3 region has 16 residues. The junction had 5 bases not matched to a gene; V was cut back by 3 bases and J by 4 bases. The CDR3 protein is CASSQTGGWSNEKLFF. The CDR3 region has the DNA TGCGCCAGCAGCCAGACAGGGGGCTGGAGTAATGAAAAACTGTTTTTT.

The V and J genes are TRBV2 and TRBJ1-1; weak D call: TRBD1 (5 bases). This CDR3 is built from 12 residues. In germline, CDR1 is SNHLY, CDR2 FYNNEI. The V end lost 7 bases, the J end lost 11 bases, and 17 bases lay between the germline ends. In DNA form, the CDR3 reads TGTGCCAGCAACAATAACAGGCCCGATGCTTTCTTT. Protein sequence: CASNNNRPDAFF.

The V gene is TRBV21-1, the J gene TRBJ2-3; TRBD1 was called by the table and not checked on the DNA. TRBV21-1 is a pseudogene. The CDR3 loop spans 17 amino acids. CDR3 sequence (DNA): TGTGCCAGCAGCAAATCCGGACAGGGGGCGACTCCAGATACGCAGTATTTT. Its translation: CASSKSGQGATPDTQYF.

The chain combines TRBV7-8 with TRBJ1-3; no definite D call. Germline assignment: CDR1 SGHVS and CDR2 FQNEAQ. V shed 5 bases and J shed 0 bases, with 17 bases lying between them. The CDR3 spans 17 residues. CDR3 in amino acids: CASSPQSAVSSGNTIYF. The CDR3 bases are TGTGCCAGCAGCCCTCAAAGCGCAGTCAGCTCTGGAAACACCATATATTTT.

The rearrangement uses TRBV9 and TRBJ1-3; 7 bases align to TRBD1. The junction had 8 bases not matched to a gene; V was cut back by 2 bases and J by 0 bases. Germline CDR1 reads SGDLS; CDR2 reads YYNGEE. This CDR3 has 17 residues. CDR3 sequence reads: CASSVTSDRSSGNTIYF. CDR3 bases: TGTGCCAGCAGCGTGACCTCGGACAGGAGCTCTGGAAACACCATATATTTT.

This chain uses TRBV19 with TRBJ2-7, with D maybe TRBD2 (7 bases). The CDR3 extends over 16 amino acids. V lost 3 bases and J 7 bases, leaving 22 bases between the germline ends. Germline V lookup: CDR1 LNHDA, CDR2 SQIVND (reference sequence). CDR3 nucleotides: TGTGCCAGTAGTATGGGGGGGCAGGGGTACCCAGGGGAGCAGTACTTC. Amino acids: CASSMGGQGYPGEQYF.

The chain is built from TRBV5-1 and TRBJ2-7; D unresolved. The V gene's germline CDR1 is SGHRS and CDR2 YFSETQ. Between the trimmed V and J ends, which lost 0 bases and 1 base, there was a span of 8 bases. The CDR3 consists of 14 residues. The CDR3 loop is CASSLAVGSYEQYF. Written as DNA, the CDR3 is TGCGCCAGCAGCTTGGCCGTCGGGTCCTACGAGCAGTACTTC.

This chain joins TRBV5-1 and TRBJ2-1, with D possibly matching TRBD2 (6 bases). Trimming took off 4 bases at V and 7 bases at J, with 15 bases between the two ends. Germline V gene data show CDR1 as SGHRS and CDR2 as YFSETQ. There are 14 residues in the CDR3. The CDR3 region has the DNA TGCGCCAGCAGCGGCGGGGTGGACTGGAATGAGCAGTTCTTC. Its protein is CASSGGVDWNEQFF.

This clone was counted between two and nine times. This sequence joins TRBV6-5 and TRBJ1-4; tentative D call: TRBD1 (6 bases). The germline V gene encodes CDR1 MNHEY and CDR2 SVGAGI. Trimming removed 4 bases from V and 4 bases from J, with 16 bases in between. This CDR3 is built from 16 residues. The CDR3 spells CASSFGRSRGNEKLFF. In nucleotides, the CDR3 is TGTGCCAGCAGTTTCGGTCGGTCCAGGGGTAATGAAAAACTGTTTTTT.

This clone was counted once. The chain recombines TRBV6-6 with TRBJ2-7; 12 bases are shared with TRBD2. The CDR3 runs to 15 residues. V shed 4 bases and J 3 bases; nucleotides not matched to a gene: 4. Germline V gives CDR1 MNHNY, CDR2 SVGAGI (reference sequence). The CDR3 DNA is TGTGCCAGCAGTTTCCTGACTAGCGGGGGCTACGAGCAGTACTTC. It codes for CASSFLTSGGYEQYF.

The rearrangement joins TRBV7-8 to TRBJ2-1; 11 bases are a match to TRBD2. This CDR3 contains 18 residues. V shed 4 bases and J 1 base; nucleotides not matched to a gene: 9. Germline-derived CDR1 and CDR2 are SGHVS and FQNEAQ. This chain's CDR3 is CASSSVGLAGGSYNEQFF. CDR3 DNA sequence: TGTGCCAGCAGCTCGGTGGGCCTAGCGGGGGGTTCCTACAATGAGCAGTTCTTC.

As for this clone: This may be a read error: a much more frequent sequence differs by one nucleotide. The chain links TRBV4-2 to TRBJ1-6; D unresolved. Germline V gene sequence: CDR1 LGHNA, CDR2 YNFKEQ. The V end lost 2 bases, the J end lost 7 bases, and 6 bases lay between the germline ends. CDR3 length equals 13 residues. The CDR3 region has the DNA TGTGCCAGCAGCCAACCCGGGAATTCACCCCTCCACTTT. Encoded protein: CASSQPGNSPLHF.

This clone showed up just a few times. The V call is TRBV19, the J call TRBJ2-2; TRBD1 matches at 10 bases. The V segment lost 7 bases and the J segment 4 bases; nucleotides outside the gene matches: 3. Per germline, CDR1 LNHDA and CDR2 SQIVND (reference sequence). The CDR3 is made up of 14 amino acids. The CDR3 spells CASKRDRGTGELFF. The CDR3 DNA reads as TGTGCCAGTAAAAGGGACAGGGGCACCGGGGAGCTGTTTTTT.

J is TRBJ1-4 and V is TRBV5-1, with TRBD1 identical over 10 bases. Germline lookup yields CDR1 SGHRS and CDR2 YFSETQ. Trimming at V came to 4 bases and at J to 7 bases, leaving 4 bases not matched to a gene. The CDR3 extends over 14 amino acids. The CDR3 DNA sequence: TGCGCCAGCAGCCTGACAGGGGGCAGTGAAAAACTGTTTTTT. This codes for CASSLTGGSEKLFF.

This chain connects TRBV6-5 to TRBJ2-7, with a weak D call TRBD1 (5 bases). The length of the CDR3 is 13 residues. V was shortened by 10 bases and J by 3 bases, with 16 bases between the two germline ends. Germline-derived CDR1 and CDR2 are MNHEY and SVGAGI. The CDR3 nucleotides are TGTGCCACCACTACCGCCGACAGCTACGAGCAGTACTTC. It specifies CATTTADSYEQYF.

The chain carries TRBV6-2 or TRBV6-3 and TRBJ2-7, with D possibly being TRBD1 (5 bases). The V end lost 3 bases, the J end lost 2 bases, and 8 bases lay between the germline ends. Germline CDR1 MNHEY, CDR2 SVGEGT. The CDR3 loop spans 13 amino acids. DNA of the CDR3: TGTGCCAGCAGTTATCACAGGACCTACGAGCAGTACTTC. Protein sequence: CASSYHRTYEQYF.